The rows below give T cell receptor beta chains drawn from one sample of a study of blood T cell repertoires in COVID-19. Sequencing used immunoSEQ multiplex PCR; TCRdb keeps in-frame clones, though not all of them. The sample shows 75,000 to 95,000 clones, over 65% of them seen only once. Material for sequencing was peripheral blood. Receptor source: a man between 65 and 85 years old with COVID-19, enrolled during active disease. CDR3s include the opening cysteine and the closing phenylalanine or tryptophan. A D gene is named only where the DNA matches it firmly. Clone sizes are given selectively: once, few, many, or a class where the clone is expanded.

d_call: .; v_call: TRBV28; j_call: TRBJ1-5; clone_size: .; cdr3_nt: TGTGCCAGCAGTTTACCCCGGGGGGTTAAGCCCCAGCATTTT; cdr3_aa: CASSLPRGVKPQHF
d_call: .; v_call: TRBV6-2/TRBV6-3; j_call: TRBJ2-1; clone_size: .; cdr3_nt: TGTGCCAGCAGTTCTCACTATGAGCAGTTCTTC; cdr3_aa: CASSSHYEQFF
d_call: .; v_call: TRBV18; j_call: TRBJ2-1; clone_size: .; cdr3_nt: TGTGCCAGCTCACCAGGGGCCTCCTACAATGAGCAGTTCTTC; cdr3_aa: CASSPGASYNEQFF
d_call: TRBD2; v_call: TRBV5-6; j_call: TRBJ2-7; clone_size: .; cdr3_nt: TGTGCCAGCAGCTGGGGACTAGCGGGAGGCTACGAGCAGTACTTC; cdr3_aa: CASSWGLAGGYEQYF
d_call: TRBD2; v_call: TRBV6-2/TRBV6-3; j_call: TRBJ2-5; clone_size: .; cdr3_nt: TGTGCCAGCAGTGGTTCTAGCGGCCGTCAAGAGACCCAGTACTTC; cdr3_aa: CASSGSSGRQETQYF
d_call: .; v_call: TRBV10-3; j_call: TRBJ1-2; clone_size: .; cdr3_nt: TGTGCCATCAGTCTACAGGGAGATGGCTACACCTTC; cdr3_aa: CAISLQGDGYTF
d_call: TRBD2; v_call: TRBV28; j_call: TRBJ2-1; clone_size: .; cdr3_nt: TGTGCCAGCAGTACAGGGTCGAGGCTAGCGGGAAGGAAATCCTACAATGAGCAGTTCTTC; cdr3_aa: CASSTGSRLAGRKSYNEQFF
d_call: .; v_call: TRBV10-3; j_call: TRBJ1-1; clone_size: .; cdr3_nt: TGTGCCATCAGTGAGTCAGCGAACACTGAAGCTTTCTTT; cdr3_aa: CAISESANTEAFF
d_call: .; v_call: TRBV5-1; j_call: TRBJ2-2; clone_size: .; cdr3_nt: TGCGCCAGCAGCCGAGGGTGGGCGAACACCGGGGAGCTGTTTTTT; cdr3_aa: CASSRGWANTGELFF
d_call: TRBD2; v_call: TRBV28; j_call: TRBJ2-1; clone_size: few; cdr3_nt: TGTGCCAGCAGTTCCTCTAGCGGCAAGAGCTCCTACAATGAGCAGTTCTTC; cdr3_aa: CASSSSSGKSSYNEQFF
d_call: .; v_call: TRBV2; j_call: TRBJ2-2; clone_size: many; cdr3_nt: TGTGCCAGCAGTCGGGGGAACACCGGGGAGCTGTTTTTT; cdr3_aa: CASSRGNTGELFF
d_call: TRBD2; v_call: TRBV5-4; j_call: TRBJ2-5; clone_size: .; cdr3_nt: TGTGCCAGCAGCACCGCGACTAGCGGGAGAGAGACCCAGTACTTC; cdr3_aa: CASSTATSGRETQYF
d_call: .; v_call: TRBV5-4; j_call: TRBJ2-2; clone_size: .; cdr3_nt: TGTGCCAGCAGCTTGGAAGCGGTGAACACCGGGGAGCTGTTTTTT; cdr3_aa: CASSLEAVNTGELFF
d_call: .; v_call: TRBV9; j_call: TRBJ1-2; clone_size: .; cdr3_nt: TGTGCCAGCAGCAGCAGGACAGCTGACTATGGCTACACCTTC; cdr3_aa: CASSSRTADYGYTF
d_call: TRBD2; v_call: TRBV2; j_call: TRBJ2-2; clone_size: .; cdr3_nt: TGTGCCAGCAGGGCCCTAGCGGGAGATTATGCCGGGGAGCTGTTTTTT; cdr3_aa: CASRALAGDYAGELFF